The next 20 T cell receptor beta chains were all read from a single sample in a study of Tregs in tolerant kidney transplant recipients. Libraries were prepared by immunoSEQ multiplex PCR; TCRdb keeps only in-frame clonotypes and omits some of them. The sample yields some 74,000 clones, 75% to 95% seen once. Sequencing was performed on Tregs from blood, taken before the transplant. The source of these receptors is a human donor who received a combined kidney and bone marrow transplant.

The rearrangement joins TRBV21-1 to TRBJ2-1; no check of the table's D call, TRBD2, against the DNA was made. TRBV21-1 is a known pseudogene. The CDR3 totals 15 residues. The CDR3 here is CASSWATRDGDEQFF. CDR3 in DNA: TGTGCCAGCAGCTGGGCTACCCGTGACGGGGATGAGCAGTTCTTC.

The J gene is TRBJ2-2, the V gene TRBV2; TRBD2 might be the D (6 bases). Germline lookup yields CDR1 SNHLY and CDR2 FYNNEI. The germline V and J ends were trimmed by 4 bases and 1 base, with 7 bases remaining between them. The length of the CDR3 is 14 residues. The CDR3 nucleotides are TGTGCCAGCAGTGTCGGGGGGAACACCGGGGAGCTGTTTTTT. This sequence encodes CASSVGGNTGELFF.

V gene TRBV10-3 combines with J gene TRBJ2-5; 10 bases align to TRBD2. The CDR3 length is 15 residues. Trimming took 4 bases from V and 1 from J; bases not matched to a gene: 3. Per the germline V gene, CDR1 is ENHRY and CDR2 is SYGVKD. The CDR3 loop reads CAISARTSGQETQYF. In DNA, the CDR3 is TGTGCCATCAGTGCGAGGACTAGCGGCCAAGAGACCCAGTACTTC.

The V and J genes are TRBV6-1 and TRBJ1-5, with unresolved D. CDR3 length: 12 amino acids. The V end was cut by 7 bases, the J end by 7 bases, with 11 bases between. Germline V gene data show CDR1 as MNHNS and CDR2 as SASEGT. The CDR3: CASTQDGQPQHF. Here the CDR3 DNA reads TGTGCCAGCACCCAGGACGGCCAGCCCCAGCATTTT.

The chain recombines TRBV28 with TRBJ1-5; D may be TRBD1 (5 bases). Germline V CDR1 and CDR2: MDHEN, SYDVKM. Trimming took 11 bases from V and 7 from J, leaving 21 bases between them. This CDR3 has 14 amino acids. Here the CDR3 DNA reads TGTGCCGCAAGGACGGGGGGTTCAGGACAGCCCCAGCATTTT. It translates to CAARTGGSGQPQHF.

The chain links TRBV6-6 to TRBJ1-5, with D hard to call. Germline V CDR1 and CDR2: MNHNY, SVGAGI (reference sequence). This CDR3 is 12 amino acids long. The germline V and J ends were trimmed by 2 bases and 5 bases, with 4 bases remaining between them. This CDR3 is CASSYGDQPQHF. The CDR3 coding sequence is TGTGCCAGCAGTTACGGGGATCAGCCCCAGCATTTT.

The gene calls are TRBV7-2 and TRBJ2-6; D gene unclear. The germline CDR1 and CDR2 sequences are SGHTA and FQGNSA. The CDR3 covers 14 residues. V was trimmed by 5 bases and J by 4 bases, leaving 9 bases between them. CDR3 sequence reads: CASSDSRGANVLTF. In DNA form, the CDR3 reads TGTGCCAGCAGCGACTCGAGGGGGGCCAACGTCCTGACTTTC.

The V gene is TRBV6-6, the J gene TRBJ1-1; D is unclear. V was pared by 2 bases and J by 2 bases, with 12 bases between. This CDR3 spans 15 amino acids. Germline CDR1 reads MNHNY; CDR2 reads SVGAGI (reference sequence). Here the CDR3 DNA reads TGTGCCAGCAGTTACAGGGAAACAGTTAACACTGAAGCTTTCTTT. The encoded protein is CASSYRETVNTEAFF.

The chain uses TRBV28 and TRBJ2-5; 7 bases align to TRBD1. The germline gives CDR1 MDHEN, CDR2 SYDVKM. CDR3 size: 16 residues. V shed 7 bases and J 6 bases; nucleotides not matched to a gene: 17. The CDR3 protein is CASTEGGLSAGKTQYF. Written as DNA, the CDR3 is TGTGCCAGCACCGAAGGGGGCCTATCCGCTGGAAAGACCCAGTACTTC.

The rearrangement links TRBV21-1 to TRBJ2-4; the D segment call TRBD2 is taken from the table without a DNA check. TRBV21-1 is noted as a pseudogene. CDR3 length equals 16 residues. CDR3 region: CASILKGRLQQNIQYF. The CDR3 coding sequence is TGTGCCAGCATCTTAAAAGGCCGACTACAACAAAACATTCAGTACTTC.

The table lists this clone with a count of one. V and J are TRBV5-1 and TRBJ1-1, with D maybe TRBD1 (5 bases). CDR3 length equals 14 residues. Germline V gives CDR1 SGHRS, CDR2 YFSETQ. V lost 0 bases to trimming and J lost 6 bases, with 12 bases between them. CDR3 residues: CASSLDPAGSEAFF. In DNA, the CDR3 is TGCGCCAGCAGCTTGGACCCCGCAGGGTCTGAAGCTTTCTTT.

The chain has TRBV7-9 and TRBJ2-4, with a tentative D call TRBD2 (6 bases). CDR1 and CDR2 from the germline V gene are SEHNR and FQNEAQ (reference sequence). Between the trimmed V and J ends, which lost 5 bases and 5 bases, there was a span of 22 bases. The CDR3 extends over 17 amino acids. The CDR3: CASSDVTVAGPQNIQYF. The CDR3 coding sequence is TGTGCCAGCAGCGACGTGACCGTGGCGGGACCCCAAAACATTCAGTACTTC.

V and J are TRBV11-2 and TRBJ1-1; D is unresolved. Between the trimmed V and J ends, which lost 4 bases and 1 base, there was a span of 16 bases. CDR1 and CDR2 (germline): SGHAT, FQNNGV. CDR3 length: 16 amino acids. Here the CDR3 reads CASSSRAVLPNTEAFF. CDR3 DNA sequence: TGTGCCAGCAGCTCTAGAGCCGTGTTGCCGAACACTGAAGCTTTCTTT.

The genes are TRBV6-6 and TRBJ2-7, with 8 bases identical to TRBD2. Germline CDR1 MNHNY, CDR2 SVGAGI (reference sequence). After removal of 7 bases from V and 2 bases from J, the junction contained 7 bases not matched to a gene. The CDR3 contains 14 residues. The CDR3: CASTVSGGAYEQYF. CDR3 bases: TGTGCCAGCACCGTGAGCGGGGGTGCCTACGAGCAGTACTTC.

The rearrangement links TRBV2 to TRBJ1-2; 12 nucleotides align to TRBD1. The germline V gene encodes CDR1 SNHLY and CDR2 FYNNEI. The CDR3 is 14 residues long. The V segment lost 6 bases and the J segment 7 bases; nucleotides outside the gene matches: 6. In nucleotides, the CDR3 is TGTGCCAGCAGAGGGACAGGGGGCGAATTTGGCTACACCTTC. This translates into CASRGTGGEFGYTF.

CDR3 region: CASTPGAAGYTF. Here the CDR3 DNA reads TGTGCCAGCACTCCGGGGGCTGCTGGCTACACCTTC. The chain has TRBV6-6 and TRBJ1-2, with a tentative D call TRBD1 (6 bases). This CDR3 region has 12 residues. V was clipped by 7 bases and J by 7 bases, with 13 bases between them. CDR1 is MNHNY, CDR2 SVGAGI, per germline (reference sequence).

The chain uses TRBV11-2 and TRBJ1-1; D possibly corresponds to TRBD1 (5 bases). The germline gives CDR1 SGHAT, CDR2 FQNNGV. The CDR3 has 15 residues. V was cut by 1 base and J by 4 bases, with 13 bases left in between. DNA of the CDR3: TGTGCCAGCAGCTTAGTCTGGGGACCAAGCACTGAAGCTTTCTTT. This codes for CASSLVWGPSTEAFF.

The chain links TRBV5-5 to TRBJ1-4, with 10 bases matching TRBD1. The V gene end was trimmed by 0 bases and the J gene end by 10 bases; junction bases not matched to a gene: 6. This CDR3 has 15 residues. From germline, CDR1 is SGHKS and CDR2 YYEKEE (reference sequence). The CDR3 nucleotides read TGTGCCAGCAGCTTGGAGGGACAGGGGCTAGGAAAACTGTTTTTT. This translates into CASSLEGQGLGKLFF.

The chain is built from TRBV7-8 and TRBJ2-5; D tentatively fits TRBD1 or TRBD2 (5 bases each). Germline V gene data show CDR1 as SGHVS and CDR2 as FQNEAQ. The V and J ends lost 5 bases and 11 bases respectively, with 30 bases between them. The CDR3 has 17 residues. In nucleotides, the CDR3 is TGTGCCAGCAGCAGCTATAGGGTGGTGCACGGGGTAGGGGAGCAGTACTTC. Protein product: CASSSYRVVHGVGEQYF.

The chain combines TRBV19 with TRBJ2-7, with a weak D call TRBD2 (6 bases). The CDR3 spans 14 residues. CDR1 and CDR2 from the germline V gene are LNHDA and SQIVND (reference sequence). V was pared by 6 bases and J by 7 bases, with 19 bases between. In DNA, the CDR3 is TGTGCCAGTAGCACGGTGGGAGGCGTGGGGGAGCAGTACTTC. It encodes CASSTVGGVGEQYF.